Listed below are T cell receptor beta chains from one sample, sequenced in a study of blood T cell repertoires in COVID-19. The assay was immunoSEQ multiplex PCR, and TCRdb's table has in-frame clones only and misses some. The sample has under 250,000 clones, 88% seen once. The sample consisted of peripheral blood. These receptors originate from a man at least 80 years old with acute or convalescent COVID-19. Each CDR3 is given with its conserved first and last residue. D genes are given only for firm matches. Clone size, where shown, is once, few, many, or a class for clones that have expanded.

TRBJ1-2	TRBV6-5	NA	NA	TGTGCCAGCAGTTGGTCCCGAGACTATGGCTACACCTTC	CASSWSRDYGYTF
TRBJ1-2	TRBV4-1	NA	NA	TGCGCCAGCAGCCAAGTTAGAGGGCGAGGAATTTCTGGCTACACCTTC	CASSQVRGRGISGYTF
TRBJ1-2	TRBV19	TRBD1	NA	TGTGCCAGTAGTATAGACGGGACAGGCGGATATGGCTACACCTTC	CASSIDGTGGYGYTF
TRBJ1-2	TRBV28	NA	NA	TGTGCCAGCAGTTTCCTAGGAGGCTACACCTTC	CASSFLGGYTF
TRBJ1-2	TRBV19	NA	NA	TGTGCCAGTTCAAGGAAGCAGGATTCGATCTATGGCTACACCTTC	CASSRKQDSIYGYTF
TRBJ1-1	TRBV2	NA	few	TGTGCCAGCAAGGGACAACGGAACACTGAAGCTTTCTTT	CASKGQRNTEAFF
TRBJ2-1	TRBV11-3	TRBD2	NA	TGTGCCAGCAGCCCCGGACCCGGGACTAGCCCTAACAATGAGCAGTTCTTC	CASSPGPGTSPNNEQFF
TRBJ2-6	TRBV4-1	NA	NA	TGCGCCAGCAGCCCACAATCAGGGACTGGGGCCAACGTCCTGACTTTC	CASSPQSGTGANVLTF
TRBJ1-1	TRBV2	NA	NA	TGTGCCAGCAGTCGGCAGGGGAACACTGAAGCTTTCTTT	CASSRQGNTEAFF
TRBJ2-1	TRBV7-9	TRBD1	NA	TGTGCCAGCAGCCTTCGACAGGGGGCTTACAATGAGCAGTTCTTC	CASSLRQGAYNEQFF
TRBJ1-4	TRBV28	TRBD1	NA	TGTGCCAGCACCTTAACAGGGGTTAATGAAAAACTGTTTTTT	CASTLTGVNEKLFF
TRBJ1-1	TRBV6-5	NA	few	TGTGCCAGCACCGAATGGAGGGACGAAGCTTTCTTT	CASTEWRDEAFF
TRBJ2-3	TRBV4-2	NA	NA	TGTGCCAGCAGCCAAGATGGAACAGGGCTTGCGGAAGATACGCAGTATTTT	CASSQDGTGLAEDTQYF
TRBJ2-7	TRBV18	TRBD1	NA	TGTGCCAGCTCAAGCCGGACAGGGGCGAGCTACGAGCAGTACTTC	CASSSRTGASYEQYF
TRBJ2-7	TRBV7-9	NA	NA	TGTGCCAGCAGCTCCAGGGATTACGAGCAGTACTTC	CASSSRDYEQYF
TRBJ1-5	TRBV4-2	NA	NA	TGTGCCAGCAGCCTCGGGTCCGAACAGCCCCAGCATTTT	CASSLGSEQPQHF
TRBJ1-4	TRBV5-1	TRBD1	NA	TGCGCCAGCAGCCTGGGACAGGGGAGTGAAAAACTGTTTTTT	CASSLGQGSEKLFF
TRBJ2-6	TRBV15	NA	NA	TGTGCCACCAGCAGAGTGAGGGGGACTGGGGCCAACGTCCTGACTTTC	CATSRVRGTGANVLTF
TRBJ1-6	TRBV6-1	NA	NA	TGTGCCAGCAGCGAAGACAGGAATTCACCCCTCCACTTT	CASSEDRNSPLHF
TRBJ2-3	TRBV5-1	TRBD1	once	TGCGCCAGCAGCTTGGAGGGACAGGCTAGCACAGATACGCAGTATTTT	CASSLEGQASTDTQYF
TRBJ2-3	TRBV19	TRBD2	once	TGTGCCAGTAGTATAGGGACTAGCGGATACACAGATACGCAGTATTTT	CASSIGTSGYTDTQYF
TRBJ1-5	TRBV6-1	TRBD1	NA	TGTGCCAGCAGTGAAGACAGGGGGCGCATCTTCCAGCCCCAGCATTTT	CASSEDRGRIFQPQHF
TRBJ2-1	TRBV2	NA	NA	TGTGCCAGCAGATTGTGGGAGAGGGACAATGAGCAGTTCTTC	CASRLWERDNEQFF
TRBJ1-5	TRBV7-2	NA	NA	TGTGCCAGCAGCTTATTTTGGAGGGGTAGTCAGCCCCAGCATTTT	CASSLFWRGSQPQHF
TRBJ1-1	TRBV7-9	NA	NA	TGTGCCAGCAGCCCTGGGGGCGTAATGGACACTGAAGCTTTCTTT	CASSPGGVMDTEAFF
TRBJ1-2	TRBV7-9	NA	NA	TGTGCCAGCAGGCTAGACAGTTCTAACTATGGCTACACCTTC	CASRLDSSNYGYTF
TRBJ1-1	TRBV4-2	TRBD1	few	TGTGCCAGCAGCCAAAAAAACAGGGGGCCCACTGAAGCTTTCTTT	CASSQKNRGPTEAFF
TRBJ2-3	TRBV2	TRBD2	NA	TGTGCCAGCAGTGAACTAGCGGGGGTGGGAGATACGCAGTATTTT	CASSELAGVGDTQYF
TRBJ2-7	TRBV7-6	TRBD1	NA	TGTGCCAGCAGCTTTGGATCGACAGGGACCTACGAGCAGTACTTC	CASSFGSTGTYEQYF
TRBJ1-2	TRBV10-3	TRBD1	few	TGTGCCATCGCCGGGACAGGGACTAACTATGGCTACACCTTC	CAIAGTGTNYGYTF
TRBJ2-7	TRBV4-2	NA	NA	TGTGCCAGCAGCCAAGATCCCGGGACATTTAAGTACGAGCAGTACTTC	CASSQDPGTFKYEQYF
TRBJ1-4	TRBV5-4	NA	NA	TGTGCCAGCAGCTCCTGGGAGGAAAAACTGTTTTTT	CASSSWEEKLFF
TRBJ2-1	TRBV19	TRBD1	NA	TGTGCCAGTAGTACCGACAGGGAGATCTCCTACAATGAGCAGTTCTTC	CASSTDREISYNEQFF
TRBJ1-5	TRBV2	TRBD1	NA	TGTGCCAGCTTGTTGGACAGGAGGCAGCCCCAGCATTTT	CASLLDRRQPQHF
TRBJ2-1	TRBV7-8	NA	NA	TGTGCCAGCAGCTTAGGGCCGCCGGGAGCCTACAATGAGCAGTTCTTC	CASSLGPPGAYNEQFF
TRBJ1-1	TRBV6-2/TRBV6-3	NA	NA	TGTGCCAGCAGTTACCCCCGGGAGGGGGTGAACACTGAAGCTTTCTTT	CASSYPREGVNTEAFF
TRBJ1-1	TRBV20-1	NA	NA	TGCAGTGCTAGTTGGCAGGGTCTTGAAGCTTTCTTT	CSASWQGLEAFF
TRBJ1-3	TRBV18	TRBD1	NA	TGTGCCAGCTCACCAGGGACAGGGGACTCTGGAAACACCATATATTTT	CASSPGTGDSGNTIYF
TRBJ2-7	TRBV3-1/TRBV3-2	NA	few	TGTGCCAGCAGCCCGGCACACAGGGTCGGACCTACCTACGAGCAGTACTTC	CASSPAHRVGPTYEQYF
TRBJ1-2	TRBV29-1	NA	NA	TGCAGCGTTGAAACAGGGAAGATTAGAGGCTACACCTTC	CSVETGKIRGYTF
TRBJ2-6	TRBV5-6	TRBD1	NA	TGTGCCAGCAGCTTTAGGGACAGGGCGTTAGGAGGGGCCAACGTCCTGACTTTC	CASSFRDRALGGANVLTF
TRBJ2-5	TRBV23-1	NA	NA	TGCGCCAGCAGCAGGGGGGCTAAGTACCAAGAGACCCAGTACTTC	CASSRGAKYQETQYF